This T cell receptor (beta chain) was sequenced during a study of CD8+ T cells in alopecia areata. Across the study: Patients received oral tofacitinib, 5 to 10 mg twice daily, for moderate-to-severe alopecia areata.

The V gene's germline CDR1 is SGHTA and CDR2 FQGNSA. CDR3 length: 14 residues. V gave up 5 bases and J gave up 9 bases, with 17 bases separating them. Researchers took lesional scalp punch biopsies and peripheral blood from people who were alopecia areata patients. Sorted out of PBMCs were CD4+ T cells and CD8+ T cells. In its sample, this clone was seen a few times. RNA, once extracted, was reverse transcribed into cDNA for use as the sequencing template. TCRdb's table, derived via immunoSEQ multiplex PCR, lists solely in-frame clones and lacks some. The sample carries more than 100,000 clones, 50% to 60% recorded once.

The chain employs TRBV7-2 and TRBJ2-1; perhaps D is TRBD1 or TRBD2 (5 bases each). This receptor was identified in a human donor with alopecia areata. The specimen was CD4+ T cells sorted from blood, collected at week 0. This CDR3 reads CASSPGPTIGEQFF. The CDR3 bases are TGTGCCAGCAGCCCGGGACCGACCATCGGTGAGCAGTTCTTC.